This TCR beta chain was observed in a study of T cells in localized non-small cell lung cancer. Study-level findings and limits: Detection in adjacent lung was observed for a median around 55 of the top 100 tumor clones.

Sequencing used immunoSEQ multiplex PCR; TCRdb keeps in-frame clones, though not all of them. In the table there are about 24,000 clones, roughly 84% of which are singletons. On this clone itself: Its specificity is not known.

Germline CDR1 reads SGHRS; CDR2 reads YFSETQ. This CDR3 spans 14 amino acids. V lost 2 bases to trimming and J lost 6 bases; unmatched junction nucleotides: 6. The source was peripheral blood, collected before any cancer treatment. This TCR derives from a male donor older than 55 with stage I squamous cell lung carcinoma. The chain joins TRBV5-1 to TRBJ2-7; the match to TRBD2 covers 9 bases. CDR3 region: CASSLRGTSSEQYF. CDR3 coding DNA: TGCGCCAGCAGCTTAAGGGGGACTAGCTCCGAGCAGTACTTC. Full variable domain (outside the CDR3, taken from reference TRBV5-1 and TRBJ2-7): KAGVTQTPRYLIKTRGQQVTLSCSPISGHRSVSWYQQTPGQGLQFLFEYFSETQRNKGNFPGRFSGRQFSNSRSEMNVSTLELGDSALYLCASSLRGTSSEQYFGPGTRLTVT.